This T cell receptor beta chain was observed in a study of liver allograft versus peripheral blood T cells. As for the study in general: The authors compared T cell receptor repertoires in transplanted livers with recipients' peripheral blood repertoires.

This clonotype was counted at least ten times. Using its own MiXCR run on the reads, TCRdb lists one record per CDR3 protein. The sample includes thousands of distinct CDR3 sequences, roughly 17% of them seen just once. Trimming stripped 3 bases from V and 1 base from J, with 21 bases between. This CDR3 has 18 amino acids. Germline lookup yields CDR1 LNHDA and CDR2 SQIVND (reference sequence). J is TRBJ1-1 and V is TRBV19; possible D gene TRBD1, 5 bases. This clonotype was sampled from a human patient who had a liver transplant. Some of the T cells might come from the graft donor. CDR3 DNA sequence: TGTGCCAGTAGTATTTCTTTATTAAGGGGAACAGGGAACACTGAAGCTTTCTTT. It specifies CASSISLLRGTGNTEAFF. The full variable domain, in which reference TRBV19 and TRBJ1-1 provide the parts outside the CDR3, is DGGITQSPKYLFRKEGQNVTLSCEQNLNHDAMYWYRQDPGQGLRLIYYSQIVNDFQKGDIAEGYSVSREKKESFPLTVTSAQKNPTAFYLCASSISLLRGTGNTEAFFGQGTRLTVV.